These 17 T cell receptor beta chains share one sample of origin, sequenced in a study of T cells in Graves' hyperthyroidism and ophthalmopathy (dated by TCRdb to between 2018 and 2021). The method behind the library was multiplex PCR. The listed sequencing device is Illumina HiSeq 2000. The TCR beta CDR3 regions were amplified from the RNA transcripts. The TCR CDR3 was subjected to a first round of RT-PCR using the HTBI primer set and the Qiagen OneStep RT-PCR kit. Using fastp trimming at Q25 and MiXCR clonotype assembly, TCRdb reanalyzed the public sequencing data and kept in-frame beta chains. When rows share a CDR3 protein, they turn into one entry using the most common DNA and genes. The sample table contains a few hundred thousand distinct CDR3 sequences; only one count was recorded for roughly 14% of them. The top ten hold about a quarter of the sample. The sample taken for sequencing was blood. The receptors here all came from a woman in her late teens or twenties with Graves' hyperthyroidism that later progressed to Graves' ophthalmopathy.

This chain uses TRBV4-3 with TRBJ2-2; D not resolved. There are 15 residues in the CDR3. Germline CDR1 reads LGHNA; CDR2 reads YSLEER. The V and J ends lost 3 bases and 0 bases respectively, with 8 bases between them. The CDR3 DNA follows: TGCGCCAGCAGCCAGGGGTATACGAACACCGGGGAGCTGTTTTTT. This codes for CASSQGYTNTGELFF.

This clonotype was seen repeatedly, ten times or more. V gene TRBV20-1 combines with J gene TRBJ1-1; 8 bases line up with TRBD1. V trimming: 8 bases; J trimming: 5 bases; junction bases outside the gene matches: 7. The CDR3 is 12 amino acids. Germline values: CDR1 DFQATT, CDR2 SNEGSKA (reference sequence). The CDR3 loop is CSPYRGRTEAFF. Here the CDR3 DNA reads TGCAGTCCTTACAGGGGGAGGACTGAAGCTTTCTTT.

The chain couples TRBV6-5 to TRBJ2-2; 8 bases align to TRBD2. V lost 2 bases to trimming and J lost 6 bases; unmatched junction nucleotides: 11. The CDR3 is 17 residues long. Germline lookup yields CDR1 MNHEY and CDR2 SVGAGI. CDR3: CASSYLSKSGSSGELFF. As DNA, the CDR3 is TGTGCCAGCAGTTACCTCTCGAAAAGCGGGAGCTCCGGGGAGCTGTTTTTT.

This clonotype was observed many times. The rearrangement uses TRBV28 and TRBJ2-3; D could derive from TRBD1 or TRBD2 (5 bases each). The V gene lost 8 bases and the J gene lost 4 bases, with 13 bases spanning the gap. CDR1 is MDHEN, CDR2 SYDVKM, per germline. The CDR3 spans 13 residues. CDR3 in DNA: TGTGCCAGCTCACTAGGGGCCGCAGATACGCAGTATTTT. As protein: CASSLGAADTQYF.

Ten or more counts support this clonotype. The junction departs from the called germline gene at one end, perhaps through a read error. The rearrangement links TRBV28 to TRBJ2-7, with 7 bases that match TRBD2. The length of the CDR3 is 15 residues. Germline V CDR1 and CDR2: MDHEN, SYDVKM. CDR3 DNA: TGTGCCAGCAGTTTAGGCGGGAGAGTTTCCTTCGAGCAGTACTTC. Residues: CASSLGGRVSFEQYF.

The chain combines TRBV28 with TRBJ2-7; the match to TRBD2 covers 7 bases. J lost 3 bases, V lost 5 bases, and 10 bases had no gene match. This CDR3 region has 15 residues. The germline CDR1 and CDR2 sequences are MDHEN and SYDVKM. The CDR3 loop is CASSRPGLTFYEQYF. For the CDR3, the DNA is TGTGCCAGCAGTCGACCGGGACTAACTTTCTACGAGCAGTACTTC.

This clonotype was counted a few times. V and J are TRBV28 and TRBJ1-1, with 9 bases fitting TRBD1. The CDR3 is 13 amino acids. Per the germline V gene, CDR1 is MDHEN and CDR2 is SYDVKM. V lost 8 bases to trimming and J lost 10 bases; unmatched junction nucleotides: 11. The CDR3 region is CASGIQGAILAFF. CDR3 bases: TGTGCCAGCGGGATACAGGGGGCGATTCTAGCTTTCTTT.

This clonotype has a count of ten or more. The chain recombines TRBV28 with TRBJ2-1; 9 nucleotides match TRBD2. This CDR3 region has 16 residues. Trimming cost V 2 bases and J 7 bases; bases outside gene matches: 9. CDR1 MDHEN and CDR2 SYDVKM come from the germline V gene. In nucleotides, the CDR3 is TGTGCCAGCAGTTTAGCCCCGGGACTAGCCCCTAATGAGCAGTTCTTC. Amino acid sequence: CASSLAPGLAPNEQFF.

The J gene is TRBJ1-1, the V gene TRBV6-1; D is unresolved. Germline V gene lookup returns CDR1 MNHNS and CDR2 SASEGT. The CDR3 extends over 13 amino acids. Deletions cut 8 bases from V and 0 bases from J, with 10 bases between. CDR3 protein: CASPLLLNTEAFF. The CDR3 DNA follows: TGTGCCAGCCCCTTATTGCTGAACACTGAAGCTTTCTTT.

This clonotype came up a few times. J is TRBJ2-2 and V is TRBV9; D call uncertain. Trimming took 0 bases from V and 5 from J, leaving 11 bases between them. The CDR3 is made up of 15 amino acids. CDR1 and CDR2 from the germline V gene are SGDLS and YYNGEE. The CDR3 DNA reads as TGTGCCAGCAGCGTAGAGGCAGCTGGGACCGGGGAGCTGTTTTTT. It codes for CASSVEAAGTGELFF. The full variable domain, completed using reference TRBV9 and TRBJ2-2, is DSGVTQTPKHLITATGQRVTLRCSPRSGDLSVYWYQQSLDQGLQFLIQYYNGEERAKGNILERFSAQQFPDLHSELNLSSLELGDSALYFCASSVEAAGTGELFFGEGSRLTVL.

This clonotype was found once. This chain connects TRBV15 to TRBJ2-2; possibly TRBD1 for D (5 bases). The CDR3 runs to 14 residues. Germline loops: CDR1 LNHNV, CDR2 YYDKDF (reference sequence). V gave up 5 bases and J gave up 7 bases, with 14 bases separating them. The CDR3, as DNA: TGTGCCACCAGCCGCCAAGGGGTTGTCGGGGAGCTGTTTTTT. This encodes CATSRQGVVGELFF.

This clonotype was detected many times. J is TRBJ2-5 and V is TRBV6-1; 8 nucleotides line up with TRBD2. J lost 1 base, V lost 6 bases, and 10 bases had no gene match. The CDR3 has 16 residues. Germline V gene data show CDR1 as MNHNS and CDR2 as SASEGT. The CDR3 reads CASRRHTSGRQETQYF. The CDR3 region has the DNA TGTGCCAGCAGACGACACACTAGCGGTCGCCAAGAGACCCAGTACTTC.

The chain is built from TRBV30 and TRBJ2-3; TRBD2 matches 9 bases. The V and J ends lost 3 bases and 3 bases, in that order; junction bases with no gene match: 10. This CDR3 contains 16 residues. The germline V gene encodes CDR1 GTSNPN and CDR2 SVGIG (reference sequence). The CDR3 is CAWRPRLAGRTDTQYF. The DNA for the CDR3 is TGTGCCTGGAGACCCCGCCTAGCGGGAAGGACAGATACGCAGTATTTT.

Ten or more counts support this clonotype. The gene calls are TRBV20-1 and TRBJ2-5; 12 nucleotides align to TRBD2. Looked up from germline, CDR1 is DFQATT and CDR2 is SNEGSKA (reference sequence). This CDR3 is built from 16 residues. J lost 3 bases, V lost 1 base, and 6 bases had no gene match. The CDR3 spells CSARGLAGVLEETQYF. CDR3 in DNA: TGCAGTGCTAGAGGACTAGCGGGAGTGTTGGAAGAGACCCAGTACTTC.

There are many counts of this clonotype. The V gene is TRBV7-9, the J gene TRBJ1-2; no clear D gene. Trimming removed 8 bases from V and 2 bases from J, with 9 bases in between. CDR1 and CDR2 from the germline V gene are SEHNR and FQNEAQ (reference sequence). CDR3 size: 12 residues. CDR3 residues: CASRDDNYGYTF. The CDR3 coding sequence is TGTGCCAGCCGTGATGACAACTATGGCTACACCTTC. The complete variable domain, with remaining parts taken from reference TRBV7-9 and TRBJ1-2, reads DTGVSQNPRHKITKRGQNVTFRCDPISEHNRLYWYRQTLGQGPEFLTYFQNEAQLEKSRLLSDRFSAERPKGSFSTLEIQRTEQGDSAMYLCASRDDNYGYTFGSGTRLTVV.

This clonotype has at least ten counts. V usage is TRBV6-1 and J usage is TRBJ2-7; D is undetermined. The CDR3 consists of 14 residues. Germline-derived CDR1 and CDR2 are MNHNS and SASEGT. V lost 5 bases to trimming and J lost 0 bases, with 11 bases between them. CDR3 sequence reads: CASSFDSNSYEQYF. CDR3 nucleotides: TGTGCCAGCAGTTTCGACTCGAACTCCTACGAGCAGTACTTC.

The genes are TRBV3-1 and TRBJ1-1, with a weak D call TRBD1 (5 bases). Germline lookup yields CDR1 LGHDT and CDR2 YNNKEL (reference sequence). The CDR3 runs to 18 residues. V dropped 0 bases and J dropped 4 bases, with 21 bases sitting between them. CDR3 DNA: TGTGCCAGCAGCCAAGATGAAGGGAGGGTAGGGCAGGGCACTGAAGCTTTCTTT. This translates into CASSQDEGRVGQGTEAFF.